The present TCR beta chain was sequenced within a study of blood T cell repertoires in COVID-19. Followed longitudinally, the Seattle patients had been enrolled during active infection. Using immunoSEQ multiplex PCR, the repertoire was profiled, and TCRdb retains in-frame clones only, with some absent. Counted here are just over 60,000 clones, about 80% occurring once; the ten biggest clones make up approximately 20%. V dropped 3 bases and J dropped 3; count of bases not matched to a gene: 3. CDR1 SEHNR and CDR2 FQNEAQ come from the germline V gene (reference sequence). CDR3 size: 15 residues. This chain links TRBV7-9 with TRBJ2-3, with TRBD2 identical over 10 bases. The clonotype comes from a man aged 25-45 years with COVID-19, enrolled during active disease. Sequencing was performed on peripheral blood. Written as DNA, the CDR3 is TGTGCCAGCAGCTTCACTAGCGGGACTACAGATACGCAGTATTTT. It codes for CASSFTSGTTDTQYF.